Following are 5 T cell receptor beta chains from one sample sequenced in a study of T cell responses to AZD1222 COVID-19 vaccine. Produced via immunoSEQ multiplex PCR; TCRdb's table is partial and in-frame only. The repertoire consists of 100,000 to 150,000 clones, with around 92% occurring once and the leading ten covering approximately 1.1%. The sequences come from peripheral blood, collected on day 0 of AZD1222 vaccination. Receptors were obtained from an adult in good health.

The chain joins TRBV4-2 to TRBJ1-1, with unresolved D. V was cut by 0 bases and J by 5 bases, with 7 bases left in between. The CDR3 totals 13 residues. The germline V gene encodes CDR1 LGHNA and CDR2 YNFKEQ. In DNA, the CDR3 is TGTGCCAGCAGCCAAGATATATGGACTGAAGCTTTCTTT. Protein product: CASSQDIWTEAFF.

This chain uses TRBV18 with TRBJ1-1; 9 bases are a match to TRBD1. The CDR3 has 16 residues. Unmatched junction bases numbered 7, after V lost 4 bases and J lost 1 base. Germline V CDR1 and CDR2: KGHSH, LQKENI. The CDR3 coding sequence is TGTGCCAGCTCACAGGGACAGGGAAAGTCGAACACTGAAGCTTTCTTT. Translated, it gives CASSQGQGKSNTEAFF.

CDR3 sequence: CASSQDMGGSFGEQYF. The CDR3 coding sequence is TGTGCCAGCAGCCAAGATATGGGCGGGAGCTTCGGCGAGCAGTACTTC. This chain links TRBV4-2 with TRBJ2-7, with 7 bases aligning to TRBD2. CDR3 length: 16 residues. CDR1 LGHNA and CDR2 YNFKEQ come from the germline V gene. V lost 0 bases, J lost 6 bases, and 11 bases stayed unmatched.

The genes are TRBV5-1 and TRBJ1-1, with D uncertain. CDR1 and CDR2 from the germline V gene are SGHRS and YFSETQ. Trimming took off 1 base at V and 0 bases at J, with 10 bases between the two ends. The CDR3 is 15 residues long. The CDR3 DNA sequence: TGCGCCAGCAGCTTGCGCGAGGGAGTGAACACTGAAGCTTTCTTT. It translates to CASSLREGVNTEAFF.

The CDR3 nucleotides are TGCGCCAGCAGCTTCTGGGACAGCACCTACGAGCAGTACTTC. Protein sequence: CASSFWDSTYEQYF. The rearrangement joins TRBV5-1 to TRBJ2-7; 7 bases are shared with TRBD1. There are 14 residues in the CDR3. The germline gives CDR1 SGHRS, CDR2 YFSETQ. The V segment lost 2 bases and the J segment 2 bases; nucleotides outside the gene matches: 4.